The entry below gives a single T cell receptor beta chain sequence along with its context. Its antigen is still unknown. Base qualities are not recorded, but no much larger clone differs from it by a single base. Library construction relied on the immunoSEQ multiplex PCR assay. As for the original processing: A statistical classification framework was built to diagnose cytomegalovirus status from the catalog of TCR beta chain sequences. TCRdb obtained this table from immuneACCESS and retained in-frame rearrangements with V and J assigned. These tables miss some clones; where compared with another copy, unresolved V genes account for less than half of the shortfall, and the remainder is unexplained. The V and J calls and clone size come from that table; D and trimming were worked out from the DNA. The sample table lists about 260,000 clones, about 92% of them with a count of one. The top ten clones comprise approximately 3.1% of the sample.

The data were taken from a study of cytomegalovirus exposure and HLA in healthy donors (dated by TCRdb to about 2017). As for the study more broadly: According to a later analysis, one platform produced both the roughly 130 validation repertoires and the 666 repertoires of the first cohort. To predict cytomegalovirus infection status, the study combined high-throughput TCR immunosequencing, statistical association of individual TCRs with disease status, and machine learning. The aim of the study was to test whether cataloging public T cell receptors could identify signatures of past pathogen exposure. A separate validation cohort of 100 to 150 different subjects was used in addition to the 666-subject first cohort.

The donors belonged to the validation cohort of approximately 130 subjects, which was separate from the 666-subject first cohort. What the study reported, not specific to this receptor: In vitro tests confirmed that three of the cytomegalovirus-associated TCR beta chains recognize cytomegalovirus antigens. Most TCR sequences were seen in very few donors, while some public TCRs were found in many individuals. The study gave a list of some 150 TCR beta chains associated with cytomegalovirus. A later analysis lacked HLA typing for the validation cohort, so it scored co-occurrence in that cohort across all 110 or so repertoires. Subsequent analysis determined that TCRs grouped into clusters in the first cohort also showed a tendency toward co-occurrence across the 130 or so validation repertoires, and roughly 94% of cluster scores exceeded 0. The authors suggested that the approach could potentially be extended to other disease states and immunological phenotypes. Cytomegalovirus status was reported to be diagnosed by the classifier with high specificity and sensitivity in both the original and validation cohorts.

The TCR originated in a woman aged 25 to 45 in good health and CMV-seronegative. The sample consisted of PBMCs.

The DNA reads as follows: TGTGCCAGCTCACCGAACCGGGACAGCATTTACAATGAGCAGTTCTTC. This gives the protein CASSPNRDSIYNEQFF. This chain is built from TRBV18 and TRBJ2-1, with 7 bases in between that match TRBD1. Taken from cysteine to phenylalanine, the CDR3 has 16 residues. CDR3 DNA only is kept here, 48 bases in frame from base 1. Sequences KGHSH (CDR1) and LQKENI (CDR2) are obtained from the germline V gene. Here V drops 3 bases and J drops 4 bases, and the junction holds 9 bases not matched to any gene.